The clone carrying this T cell receptor (beta chain) was seen more than once but under ten times. Separate cDNA molecules each had unique molecular identifiers attached to them. MiXCR, run by TCRdb on the 5' RACE reads, gives a single entry per CDR3 protein. Of some 45,000 distinct CDR3 sequences listed, roughly a tenth are singletons. V was trimmed by 6 bases and J by 7 bases, leaving 12 bases between them. Germline CDR1 reads DFQATT; CDR2 reads SNEGSKA (reference sequence). The CDR3 consists of 11 residues. The sample belongs to a study of early T cells in non-severe SARS-CoV-2 infection. This clonotype was obtained from an adult who was a healthcare worker with PCR-confirmed SARS-CoV-2 infection or an uninfected control (not recorded which). This chain joins TRBV20-1 and TRBJ1-1; D is ambiguous. The sample in question was whole blood, obtained at baseline. The CDR3 loop reads CSAPGIREAFF. The DNA for the CDR3 is TGCAGTGCCCCCGGCATACGTGAAGCTTTCTTT.